This TCR beta chain was observed in a study of T cell responses to AZD1222 COVID-19 vaccine. TCRdb's table, derived via immunoSEQ multiplex PCR, lists solely in-frame clones and lacks some. The sample carries approximately 140,000 clones, about 92% recorded once. The TCR comes from an adult in good health. Specimen: peripheral blood, collected on day 0 of AZD1222 vaccination.

The CDR3 bases are TGTGCCATCAGCGTAGACAGGCTAGCTAACTATGGCTACACCTTC. Its protein is CAISVDRLANYGYTF. The chain joins TRBV10-3 to TRBJ1-2; D may be TRBD1 (6 bases). Trimming pared 6 bases from V and 0 bases from J, leaving 14 bases between. The germline V gene encodes CDR1 ENHRY and CDR2 SYGVKD. This CDR3 contains 15 residues.